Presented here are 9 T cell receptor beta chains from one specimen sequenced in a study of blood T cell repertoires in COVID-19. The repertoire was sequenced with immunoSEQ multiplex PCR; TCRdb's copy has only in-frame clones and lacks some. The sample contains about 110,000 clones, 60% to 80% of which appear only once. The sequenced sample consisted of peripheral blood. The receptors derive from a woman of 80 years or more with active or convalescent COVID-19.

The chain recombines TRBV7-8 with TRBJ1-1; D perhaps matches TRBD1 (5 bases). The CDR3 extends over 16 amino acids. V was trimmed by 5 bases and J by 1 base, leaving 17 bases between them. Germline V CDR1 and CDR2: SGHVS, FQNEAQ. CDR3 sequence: CASSPTRGKKNTEAFF. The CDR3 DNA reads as TGTGCCAGCAGCCCGACAAGGGGTAAGAAGAACACTGAAGCTTTCTTT. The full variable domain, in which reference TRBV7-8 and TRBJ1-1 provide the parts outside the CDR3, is GAGVSQSPRYKVAKRGQDVALRCDPISGHVSLFWYQQALGQGPEFLTYFQNEAQLDKSGLPSDRFFAERPEGSVSTLKIQRTQQEDSAVYLCASSPTRGKKNTEAFFGQGTRLTVV.

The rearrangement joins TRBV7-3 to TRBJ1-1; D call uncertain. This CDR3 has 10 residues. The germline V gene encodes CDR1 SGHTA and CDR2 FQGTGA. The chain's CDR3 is CELPNTEAFF. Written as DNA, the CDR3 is TGTGAGCTCCCGAACACTGAAGCTTTCTTT. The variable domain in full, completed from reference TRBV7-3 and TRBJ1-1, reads GAGVSQTPSNKVTEKGKYVELRCDPISGHTALYWYRQSLGQGPEFLIYFQGTGAADDSGLPNDRFFAVRPEGSVSTLKIQRTERGDSAVYLCELPNTEAFFGQGTRLTVV.

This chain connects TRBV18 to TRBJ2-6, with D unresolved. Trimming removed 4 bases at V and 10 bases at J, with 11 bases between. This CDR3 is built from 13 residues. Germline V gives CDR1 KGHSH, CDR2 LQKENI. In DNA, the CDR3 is TGTGCCAGCTCACTGCGGTCGCCGAACGTCCTGACTTTC. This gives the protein CASSLRSPNVLTF. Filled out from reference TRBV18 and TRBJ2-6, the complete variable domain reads NAGVMQNPRHLVRRRGQEARLRCSPMKGHSHVYWYRQLPEEGLKFMVYLQKENIIDESGMPKERFSAEFPKEGPSILRIQQVVRGDSAAYFCASSLRSPNVLTFGAGSRLTVL.

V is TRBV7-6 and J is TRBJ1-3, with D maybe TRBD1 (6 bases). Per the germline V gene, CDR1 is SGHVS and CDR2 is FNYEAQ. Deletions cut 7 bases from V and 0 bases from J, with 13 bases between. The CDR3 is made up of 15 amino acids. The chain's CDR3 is CASIDRGGSGNTIYF. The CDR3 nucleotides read TGTGCCAGCATCGACCGAGGGGGCTCTGGAAACACCATATATTTT.

CDR3 sequence: CASSLGLSRDTDTQYF. The CDR3 DNA is TGTGCCAGCAGCTTAGGTCTATCTAGAGACACAGATACGCAGTATTTT. This chain uses TRBV7-9 with TRBJ2-3; D remains ambiguous. V shed 1 base and J shed 2 bases, with 13 bases lying between them. The CDR3 is 16 amino acids. The germline V gene has CDR1 SEHNR and CDR2 FQNEAQ (reference sequence). Full variable domain (rest looked up from reference TRBV7-9 and TRBJ2-3): DTGVSQNPRHKITKRGQNVTFRCDPISEHNRLYWYRQTLGQGPEFLTYFQNEAQLEKSRLLSDRFSAERPKGSFSTLEIQRTEQGDSAMYLCASSLGLSRDTDTQYFGPGTRLTVL.

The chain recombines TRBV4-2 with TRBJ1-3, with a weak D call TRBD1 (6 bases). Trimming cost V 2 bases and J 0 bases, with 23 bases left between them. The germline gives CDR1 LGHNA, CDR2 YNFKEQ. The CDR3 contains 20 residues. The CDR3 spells CASSQTVIYGTPFSGNTIYF. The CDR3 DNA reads TGTGCCAGCAGCCAAACCGTCATCTATGGGACACCTTTCTCTGGAAACACCATATATTTT.

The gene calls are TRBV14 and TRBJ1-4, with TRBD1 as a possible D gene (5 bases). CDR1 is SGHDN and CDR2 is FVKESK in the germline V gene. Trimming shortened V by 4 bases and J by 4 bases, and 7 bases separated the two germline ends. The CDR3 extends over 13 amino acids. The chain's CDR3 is CASSPRGNEKLFF. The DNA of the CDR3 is TGTGCCAGCAGCCCAAGGGGTAATGAAAAACTGTTTTTT.

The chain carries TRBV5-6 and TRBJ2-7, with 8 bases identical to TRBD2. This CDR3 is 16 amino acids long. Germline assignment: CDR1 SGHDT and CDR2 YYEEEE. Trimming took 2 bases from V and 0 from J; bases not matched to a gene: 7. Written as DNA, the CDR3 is TGTGCCAGCAGCTTTGGCGGGAGGTCGTTCTCCTACGAGCAGTACTTC. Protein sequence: CASSFGGRSFSYEQYF.

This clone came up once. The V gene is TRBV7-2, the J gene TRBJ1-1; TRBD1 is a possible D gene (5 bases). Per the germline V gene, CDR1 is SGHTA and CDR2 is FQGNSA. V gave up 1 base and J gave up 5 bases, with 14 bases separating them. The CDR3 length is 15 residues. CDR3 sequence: CASSLGAGGDTEAFF. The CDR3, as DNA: TGTGCCAGCAGCTTAGGGGCCGGGGGTGATACTGAAGCTTTCTTT. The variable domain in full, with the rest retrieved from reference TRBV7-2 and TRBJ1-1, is GAGVSQSPSNKVTEKGKDVELRCDPISGHTALYWYRQSLGQGLEFLIYFQGNSAPDKSGLPSDRFSAERTGGSVSTLTIQRTQQEDSAVYLCASSLGAGGDTEAFFGQGTRLTVV.